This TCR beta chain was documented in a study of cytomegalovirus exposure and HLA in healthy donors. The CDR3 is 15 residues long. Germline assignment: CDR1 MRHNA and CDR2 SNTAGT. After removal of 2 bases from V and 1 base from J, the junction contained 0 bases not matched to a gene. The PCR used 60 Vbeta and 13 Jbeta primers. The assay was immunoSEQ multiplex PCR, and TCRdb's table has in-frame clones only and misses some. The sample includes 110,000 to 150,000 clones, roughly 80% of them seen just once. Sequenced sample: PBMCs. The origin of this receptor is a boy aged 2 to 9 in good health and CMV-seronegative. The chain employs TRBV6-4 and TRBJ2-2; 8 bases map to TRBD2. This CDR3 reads CASSDSGGNTGELFF. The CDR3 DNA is TGTGCCAGCAGTGACAGCGGGGGGAACACCGGGGAGCTGTTTTTT.